These T cell receptor beta chains were read from a single sample in a study of human T cells and chemical hapten exposure. MiXCR, applied by TCRdb to the RACE reads, yields one record per CDR3 protein. The table includes tens of thousands of distinct CDR3 sequences, under 14% detected once. The sequencing here drew on whole blood, taken in connection with sensitization to the hapten diphenylcyclopropenone (DPC). The receptors were gathered from a woman aged 50 to 65 with alopecia areata. Some clones in this sample may be carry-over from other donors' samples. The CDR3 runs from the conserved cysteine through the conserved F or W. The order of the fields is J gene, D gene, V gene, clone size, CDR3 protein, CDR3 DNA. A D gene is named only where the DNA matches it firmly. Some rows mark clone size as missing; the rest say once, few, many or name a class of expanded clone.

J gene: TRBJ2-4; D gene: .; V gene: TRBV7-9; clone size: many; CDR3 protein: CASSAGPSGALAKNIQYF; CDR3 DNA: TGTGCCAGCAGCGCCGGGCCCTCAGGGGCCCTAGCCAAAAACATTCAGTACTTC
J gene: TRBJ2-3; D gene: TRBD2; V gene: TRBV10-2; clone size: .; CDR3 protein: CASSLVREADTQYF; CDR3 DNA: TGCGCCAGCAGCCTAGTGCGGGAGGCAGATACGCAGTATTTT
J gene: TRBJ1-1; D gene: .; V gene: TRBV5-1; clone size: .; CDR3 protein: CASSPQGRNTEAFF; CDR3 DNA: TGCGCCAGCAGCCCACAAGGGAGGAACACTGAAGCTTTCTTT
J gene: TRBJ2-5; D gene: .; V gene: TRBV6-2/TRBV6-3; clone size: many; CDR3 protein: CASSYSSTQETQYF; CDR3 DNA: TGTGCCAGCAGTTACTCCTCCACACAAGAGACCCAGTACTTC
J gene: TRBJ2-7; D gene: .; V gene: TRBV7-9; clone size: .; CDR3 protein: CASSPRGLPDSEQYF; CDR3 DNA: TGTGCCAGCAGCCCCAGAGGACTGCCAGACAGCGAGCAGTACTTC
J gene: TRBJ2-5; D gene: .; V gene: TRBV10-3; clone size: few; CDR3 protein: CAISESLTEETQYF; CDR3 DNA: TGTGCCATCAGTGAGTCGTTGACCGAAGAGACCCAGTACTTC
J gene: TRBJ2-5; D gene: .; V gene: TRBV28; clone size: many; CDR3 protein: CASSFYQETQYF; CDR3 DNA: TGTGCCAGCAGTTTCTACCAAGAGACCCAGTACTTC
J gene: TRBJ2-7; D gene: TRBD2; V gene: TRBV3-1; clone size: .; CDR3 protein: CASSQDTSGSVEQYF; CDR3 DNA: TGTGCCAGCAGCCAAGATACCAGCGGGAGCGTCGAGCAGTACTTC
J gene: TRBJ1-3; D gene: TRBD1; V gene: TRBV6-1; clone size: .; CDR3 protein: CASSYLAPGQPENTIYF; CDR3 DNA: TGTGCCAGCAGCTATCTAGCACCGGGACAGCCTGAAAACACCATATATTTT
J gene: TRBJ2-5; D gene: TRBD2; V gene: TRBV5-1; clone size: many; CDR3 protein: CASSSVPGLAGQETQYF; CDR3 DNA: TGCGCCAGCAGTTCAGTTCCGGGACTAGCGGGCCAAGAGACCCAGTACTTC
J gene: TRBJ1-2; D gene: .; V gene: TRBV5-1; clone size: .; CDR3 protein: CASSERVGNYGYTF; CDR3 DNA: TGCGCCAGCAGCGAAAGGGTAGGGAACTATGGCTACACCTTC
J gene: TRBJ2-4; D gene: .; V gene: TRBV6-2/TRBV6-3; clone size: few; CDR3 protein: CASRQSPYPGQGNVQYF; CDR3 DNA: TGTGCCAGCAGACAAAGCCCCTATCCGGGGCAGGGAAACGTTCAGTACTTC
J gene: TRBJ2-7; D gene: .; V gene: TRBV19; clone size: few; CDR3 protein: CASSRAGASLYEQYF; CDR3 DNA: TGTGCCAGTAGTAGGGCAGGGGCCTCCCTCTACGAGCAGTACTTC
J gene: TRBJ2-2; D gene: .; V gene: TRBV14; clone size: .; CDR3 protein: CASSQEASVNTGELFF; CDR3 DNA: TGTGCCAGCAGCCAAGAGGCTAGCGTAAACACCGGGGAGCTGTTTTTT
J gene: TRBJ2-1; D gene: .; V gene: TRBV12-3/TRBV12-4; clone size: few; CDR3 protein: CASSLAPHTGRLEFF; CDR3 DNA: TGTGCCAGCAGTTTAGCTCCCCACACGGGAAGGCTCGAGTTCTTC
J gene: TRBJ1-6; D gene: TRBD1; V gene: TRBV20-1; clone size: many; CDR3 protein: CSARRDRANSPLHF; CDR3 DNA: TGCAGTGCCCGGCGAGACAGGGCTAATTCACCCCTCCACTTT
J gene: TRBJ1-1; D gene: .; V gene: TRBV20-1; clone size: few; CDR3 protein: CSARGQTVNTEAFF; CDR3 DNA: TGCAGTGCTAGAGGACAGACCGTAAACACTGAAGCTTTCTTT
J gene: TRBJ2-4; D gene: .; V gene: TRBV2; clone size: .; CDR3 protein: CASSVPGNIQYF; CDR3 DNA: TGTGCCAGCAGTGTCCCAGGAAACATTCAGTACTTC
J gene: TRBJ1-2; D gene: .; V gene: TRBV3-1; clone size: many; CDR3 protein: CASSPDGSGGYTF; CDR3 DNA: TGTGCCAGCAGCCCAGATGGCAGCGGTGGCTACACCTTC
J gene: TRBJ1-5; D gene: .; V gene: TRBV28; clone size: .; CDR3 protein: CASSLYGGSNQPQHF; CDR3 DNA: TGTGCCAGCAGTTTATACGGCGGAAGCAATCAGCCCCAGCATTTT
J gene: TRBJ2-4; D gene: .; V gene: TRBV11-3; clone size: many; CDR3 protein: CASITPAHGAPKNIQYF; CDR3 DNA: TGTGCCAGCATCACCCCGGCCCATGGGGCCCCGAAAAACATTCAGTACTTC
J gene: TRBJ2-3; D gene: .; V gene: TRBV23-1; clone size: many; CDR3 protein: CASSQQGSTDTQYF; CDR3 DNA: TGCGCCAGCAGTCAACAGGGGAGCACAGATACGCAGTATTTT
J gene: TRBJ2-1; D gene: TRBD1; V gene: TRBV27; clone size: many; CDR3 protein: CASSGGTGRDNEQFF; CDR3 DNA: TGTGCCAGCAGTGGGGGGACAGGGAGGGACAATGAGCAGTTCTTC
J gene: TRBJ2-1; D gene: .; V gene: TRBV11-1; clone size: .; CDR3 protein: CASSSDYRVGEQFF; CDR3 DNA: TGTGCCAGCAGCTCAGATTACAGGGTGGGTGAGCAGTTCTTC
J gene: TRBJ1-2; D gene: .; V gene: TRBV9; clone size: .; CDR3 protein: CASSPSPRTGFNYGYTF; CDR3 DNA: TGTGCCAGCAGCCCATCGCCGCGGACGGGTTTTAACTATGGCTACACCTTC
J gene: TRBJ2-3; D gene: TRBD2; V gene: TRBV4-2; clone size: .; CDR3 protein: CASSQASGPAGERDTQYF; CDR3 DNA: TGTGCCAGCAGCCAAGCAAGCGGACCAGCGGGAGAAAGAGATACGCAGTATTTT
J gene: TRBJ2-5; D gene: TRBD1; V gene: TRBV19; clone size: .; CDR3 protein: CASSIFGTGEETQYF; CDR3 DNA: TGTGCCAGTAGTATATTTGGGACAGGGGAAGAGACCCAGTACTTC
J gene: TRBJ2-1; D gene: TRBD1; V gene: TRBV6-2/TRBV6-3; clone size: .; CDR3 protein: CASRLTGGNDEQFF; CDR3 DNA: TGTGCCAGCAGGTTGACAGGGGGTAACGATGAGCAGTTCTTC
J gene: TRBJ1-1; D gene: .; V gene: TRBV14; clone size: many; CDR3 protein: CASSQDNLGEAFF; CDR3 DNA: TGTGCCAGCAGCCAAGATAACCTCGGTGAAGCTTTCTTT
J gene: TRBJ2-6; D gene: TRBD1; V gene: TRBV20-1; clone size: many; CDR3 protein: CSAREGTGGTGANVLTF; CDR3 DNA: TGCAGTGCTAGAGAGGGGACAGGGGGCACTGGGGCCAACGTCCTGACTTTC
J gene: TRBJ2-7; D gene: TRBD2; V gene: TRBV7-9; clone size: .; CDR3 protein: CASSSGREAAYEQYF; CDR3 DNA: TGTGCCAGCAGCTCGGGGCGGGAGGCAGCCTACGAGCAGTACTTC
J gene: TRBJ2-7; D gene: TRBD2; V gene: TRBV28; clone size: many; CDR3 protein: CASSPPGLAVSYEQYF; CDR3 DNA: TGTGCCAGCAGTCCCCCGGGACTAGCGGTCTCCTACGAGCAGTACTTC
J gene: TRBJ2-3; D gene: TRBD1; V gene: TRBV29-1; clone size: many; CDR3 protein: CSVERQGGTDTQYF; CDR3 DNA: TGCAGCGTTGAGAGACAGGGGGGCACAGATACGCAGTATTTT
J gene: TRBJ2-1; D gene: TRBD2; V gene: TRBV7-9; clone size: many; CDR3 protein: CASSVVVAGINEQFF; CDR3 DNA: TGTGCCAGCAGCGTCGTGGTAGCGGGTATCAATGAGCAGTTCTTC
J gene: TRBJ2-7; D gene: TRBD1; V gene: TRBV25-1; clone size: .; CDR3 protein: CASSEDRGRPEKGF; CDR3 DNA: TGTGCCAGCAGTGAAGACAGGGGGCGCCCGGAGAAGGGCTTC
J gene: TRBJ1-4; D gene: .; V gene: TRBV29-1; clone size: many; CDR3 protein: CSVGGRDEKLFF; CDR3 DNA: TGCAGCGTGGGGGGGCGGGATGAAAAACTGTTTTTT
J gene: TRBJ2-1; D gene: TRBD1; V gene: TRBV6-4; clone size: many; CDR3 protein: CASSAGDRGSYNEQFF; CDR3 DNA: TGTGCCAGCAGTGCCGGGGACAGGGGGTCCTACAATGAGCAGTTCTTC
J gene: TRBJ1-6; D gene: TRBD1; V gene: TRBV30; clone size: many; CDR3 protein: CAWRGDRDSPLHF; CDR3 DNA: TGTGCCTGGAGAGGGGACAGGGATTCACCCCTCCACTTT
J gene: TRBJ1-2; D gene: .; V gene: TRBV10-3; clone size: .; CDR3 protein: CAISESTAVTNYGYTF; CDR3 DNA: TGTGCCATCAGTGAGTCAACGGCGGTTACTAACTATGGCTACACCTTC
J gene: TRBJ1-2; D gene: TRBD1; V gene: TRBV5-4; clone size: .; CDR3 protein: CASSPGQGANYGYTF; CDR3 DNA: TGTGCCAGCAGCCCGGGACAGGGGGCCAACTATGGCTACACCTTC
J gene: TRBJ2-5; D gene: .; V gene: TRBV6-6; clone size: .; CDR3 protein: CATQPGAQETQYF; CDR3 DNA: TGTGCCACCCAGCCGGGGGCCCAAGAGACCCAGTACTTC
J gene: TRBJ2-7; D gene: TRBD2; V gene: TRBV12-3/TRBV12-4; clone size: few; CDR3 protein: CASSLADLYEQYF; CDR3 DNA: TGTGCCAGCAGCCTAGCGGATCTCTACGAGCAGTACTTC